This entry is about one T cell receptor (beta chain). CDR1 is MNHEY, CDR2 SVGAGI, per germline. The CDR3 runs to 13 residues. Trimming cost V 9 bases and J 2 bases; bases outside gene matches: 7. TCRdb's copy holds only in-frame clones and misses some; the assay was immunoSEQ multiplex PCR. The sample shows 120,000 to 150,000 clones, about 84% of them seen only once. The data were obtained in a study of blood T cell repertoires in COVID-19. The receptor was derived from a woman aged 18 to 35 who had been exposed to COVID-19. This sequence joins TRBV6-5 and TRBJ2-7, with TRBD1 identical over 7 bases. The sequenced sample consisted of PBMCs or T cells enriched from blood (not recorded which). The CDR3 reads CASSDRLTYEQYF. In DNA form, the CDR3 reads TGTGCCAGTTCGGACAGGCTAACCTACGAGCAGTACTTC.